Listed here are 24 T cell receptor beta chains from one sample, sequenced in a study. TCRdb analysed the RT-PCR reads with MiXCR anew, one entry per CDR3 protein. This repertoire shows more than 550,000 distinct CDR3 sequences, 14% found once; its top ten account for 3.6%. The sample was memory CD4+ T cells from blood. These receptor sequences come from a female donor in good health, serving as a healthy control.

This clonotype was seen only a few times. The chain links TRBV12-3 or TRBV12-4 to TRBJ2-1; D tentatively fits TRBD1 or TRBD2 (6 bases each). The ends were cut back, 6 bases at V and 9 bases at J, with 24 bases in the middle. This CDR3 comprises 16 residues. Here the CDR3 reads CASSKGWGATQVEQFF. In DNA form, the CDR3 reads TGTGCCAGCAGCAAGGGTTGGGGGGCCACCCAGGTTGAGCAGTTCTTC.

The J gene is TRBJ2-7, the V gene TRBV5-4; D uncertain. V dropped 2 bases and J dropped 5 bases, with 17 bases sitting between them. The CDR3 loop spans 15 amino acids. Germline values: CDR1 SGHNT, CDR2 YYREEE (reference sequence). CDR3: CASSFFLDGKDEQYF. Written as DNA, the CDR3 is TGTGCCAGCAGCTTCTTTCTCGACGGAAAGGACGAGCAGTACTTC.

The chain recombines TRBV19 with TRBJ2-7; 7 nucleotides align to TRBD2. The junction had 11 bases not matched to a gene; V was cut back by 5 bases and J by 7 bases. Germline V CDR1 and CDR2: LNHDA, SQIVND (reference sequence). This CDR3 has 14 amino acids. The DNA of the CDR3 is TGTGCCAGTAGTGTACGGGAGGAGACGTCAGAGCAGTACTTC. It yields the protein CASSVREETSEQYF. Variable domain in full (rest from reference TRBV19 and TRBJ2-7): DGGITQSPKYLFRKEGQNVTLSCEQNLNHDAMYWYRQDPGQGLRLIYYSQIVNDFQKGDIAEGYSVSREKKESFPLTVTSAQKNPTAFYLCASSVREETSEQYFGPGTRLTVT.

The chain employs TRBV20-1 and TRBJ1-1; D remains ambiguous. This CDR3 is built from 14 residues. V gave up 6 bases and J gave up 1 base, with 15 bases separating them. Germline V gene data show CDR1 as DFQATT and CDR2 as SNEGSKA (reference sequence). The CDR3 DNA follows: TGCAGTGCAACGAATTACGCAGGGAACACTGAAGCTTTCTTT. Translated: CSATNYAGNTEAFF.

The genes are TRBV5-5 and TRBJ2-5; 8 bases match TRBD1. Trimming at V came to 4 bases and at J to 5 bases, leaving 13 bases not matched to a gene. Germline assignment: CDR1 SGHKS and CDR2 YYEKEE (reference sequence). The CDR3 consists of 16 residues. CDR3: CASSPSVAGGGETQYF. CDR3 nucleotide sequence: TGTGCCAGCAGCCCCTCGGTGGCAGGGGGCGGGGAGACCCAGTACTTC. The entire variable domain, with the rest obtained from reference TRBV5-5 and TRBJ2-5, is as follows: DAGVTQSPTHLIKTRGQQVTLRCSPISGHKSVSWYQQVLGQGPQFIFQYYEKEERGRGNFPDRFSARQFPNYSSELNVNALLLGDSALYLCASSPSVAGGGETQYFGPGTRLLVL.

This clonotype was detected ten times or more. V gene TRBV5-1 combines with J gene TRBJ1-1; TRBD1 matches 7 bases. The germline gives CDR1 SGHRS, CDR2 YFSETQ. V lost 5 bases and J lost 4; bases outside the gene matches: 5. There are 13 residues in the CDR3. CDR3 in amino acids: CASRGQEATEAFF. The CDR3 DNA reads as TGCGCCAGCAGAGGACAGGAGGCCACTGAAGCTTTCTTT.

The chain couples TRBV6-2 or TRBV6-3 to TRBJ1-5; 7 nucleotides agree with TRBD1. V lost 7 bases and J lost 7; bases outside the gene matches: 7. The CDR3 runs to 13 residues. Germline CDR1 and CDR2: MNHEY and SVGEGT. CDR3 coding DNA: TGTGCCAGCAAACGGGACAGTTACCAGCCCCAGCATTTT. Protein sequence: CASKRDSYQPQHF.

The chain's CDR3 is CASSLRGGFGYTF. The CDR3, as DNA: TGTGCCAGCAGCCTTCGAGGGGGGTTTGGCTACACCTTC. This chain links TRBV7-9 with TRBJ1-2; a possible D gene is TRBD1 (6 bases). V shed 5 bases and J shed 7 bases, with 14 bases lying between them. The CDR3 totals 13 residues. Per the germline V gene, CDR1 is SEHNR and CDR2 is FQNEAQ (reference sequence).

This clonotype was found many times. The rearrangement joins TRBV7-2 to TRBJ2-1, with 8 nucleotides matching TRBD2. The CDR3 is made up of 16 amino acids. Germline V gives CDR1 SGHTA, CDR2 FQGNSA. Trimming cost V 1 base and J 2 bases; bases outside gene matches: 4. CDR3 nucleotides: TGTGCCAGCAGCTTAGAACCCGGGGGGGCCTACAATGAGCAGTTCTTC. Its translation is CASSLEPGGAYNEQFF.

The chain uses TRBV20-1 and TRBJ2-1; the match to TRBD2 covers 10 bases. The ends lost 1 base at V and 7 bases at J; junction bases unmatched: 7. The CDR3 totals 15 residues. In germline, CDR1 is DFQATT, CDR2 SNEGSKA (reference sequence). The CDR3: CSARVLAGAGNEQFF. The CDR3 nucleotides read TGCAGTGCTAGAGTGCTAGCGGGAGCCGGGAATGAGCAGTTCTTC.

This clonotype has just a few counts. This chain connects TRBV6-5 to TRBJ1-3; no clear D gene. V was cut by 2 bases and J by 0 bases, with 8 bases left in between. The length of the CDR3 is 15 residues. From germline, CDR1 is MNHEY and CDR2 SVGAGI. The CDR3 is CASSYQVSSGNTIYF. CDR3 nucleotides: TGTGCCAGCAGTTACCAGGTTTCCTCTGGAAACACCATATATTTT.

The genes are TRBV2 and TRBJ2-7; 11 bases are shared with TRBD2. The CDR3 spans 16 residues. The trim removed 2 bases at V and 3 bases at J, leaving 6 bases unmatched. The germline gives CDR1 SNHLY, CDR2 FYNNEI. The CDR3 sequence is CASSERGTSGNYEQYF. The CDR3 nucleotides are TGTGCCAGCAGTGAAAGAGGGACTAGCGGAAACTACGAGCAGTACTTC.

This sequence joins TRBV20-1 and TRBJ1-5, with 7 bases identical to TRBD1. The CDR3 consists of 16 residues. Germline lookup yields CDR1 DFQATT and CDR2 SNEGSKA (reference sequence). After removal of 6 bases from V and 2 bases from J, the junction contained 13 bases not matched to a gene. CDR3 sequence: CSAPYRGQSGNQPQHF. For the CDR3, the DNA is TGCAGTGCGCCTTACAGGGGCCAGTCAGGCAATCAGCCCCAGCATTTT.

This clonotype was found many times. The CDR3 region has the DNA TGTGCCAGCAGCTTGATCGGGACAGGGGAACAGCCCCAGCATTTT. Protein: CASSLIGTGEQPQHF. V is TRBV7-2 and J is TRBJ1-5; TRBD1 agrees at 10 bases. In germline, CDR1 is SGHTA, CDR2 FQGNSA. Trimming at V came to 3 bases and at J to 7 bases, leaving 6 bases not matched to a gene. The CDR3 covers 15 residues.

In nucleotides, the CDR3 is TGCAGTGCTAAGGCATCTAGCGTACAAAGCTCCTACAATGAGCAGTTCTTC. Amino acids: CSAKASSVQSSYNEQFF. The rearrangement joins TRBV20-1 to TRBJ2-1; the D gene is possibly TRBD2 (6 bases). CDR1 and CDR2 (germline): DFQATT, SNEGSKA (reference sequence). The V and J ends lost 4 bases and 0 bases respectively, with 19 bases between them. The CDR3 covers 17 residues.

This clonotype has only a few counts. The rearrangement joins TRBV27 to TRBJ2-1, with TRBD1 matching 10 bases. CDR1 and CDR2 from the germline V gene are MNHEY and SMNVEV (reference sequence). The J segment lost 7 bases and the V segment lost 5 bases, leaving 8 bases of the junction unmatched. The CDR3 spans 15 residues. The CDR3 sequence is CASSTSGTGVNEQFF. In DNA, the CDR3 is TGTGCCAGCAGTACCTCCGGGACAGGGGTGAATGAGCAGTTCTTC.

The chain combines TRBV20-1 with TRBJ1-4, with 9 bases fitting TRBD1. The CDR3 length is 13 residues. Germline loops: CDR1 DFQATT, CDR2 SNEGSKA (reference sequence). V gave up 4 bases and J gave up 6 bases; unmatched junction bases: 3. This CDR3 is CSATRTGDEKLFF. The CDR3, as DNA: TGCAGTGCTACAAGGACAGGGGATGAAAAACTGTTTTTT.

This clonotype was detected ten times or more. V usage is TRBV5-4 and J usage is TRBJ2-3; D gene unclear. Germline CDR1 is SGHNT and CDR2 is YYREEE (reference sequence). V lost 1 base to trimming and J lost 5 bases, with 8 bases between them. This CDR3 region has 13 residues. The CDR3 sequence: CASSLTVGDTQYF. CDR3 bases: TGTGCCAGCAGCTTGACGGTAGGAGATACGCAGTATTTT.

The chain carries TRBV12-3 or TRBV12-4 and TRBJ2-3; 8 nucleotides match TRBD2. The CDR3 has 16 residues. The ends lost 3 bases at V and 0 bases at J; junction bases unmatched: 5. The CDR3 loop reads CASSFAGGSSTDTQYF. The CDR3 bases are TGTGCCAGCAGTTTCGCGGGGGGCTCTAGCACAGATACGCAGTATTTT.

In this sample, this clonotype turned up a few times. V is TRBV12-3 or TRBV12-4 and J is TRBJ1-2; the match to TRBD1 covers 9 bases. The CDR3 length is 15 residues. V dropped 3 bases and J dropped 8; count of bases not matched to a gene: 10. This CDR3 reads CASSLGAGTGTGYTF. The CDR3 region has the DNA TGTGCCAGCAGTTTGGGGGCCGGGACAGGGACAGGCTACACCTTC.

V usage is TRBV12-3 or TRBV12-4 and J usage is TRBJ2-7; D unresolved. The CDR3 extends over 15 amino acids. V was shortened by 6 bases and J by 1 base, with 16 bases between the two germline ends. CDR3 region: CASRGMADPSYEQYF. The CDR3 DNA reads as TGTGCCAGCAGGGGCATGGCGGACCCTTCCTACGAGCAGTACTTC.

The chain uses TRBV28 and TRBJ2-3, with TRBD2 identical over 14 bases. Germline V gene data show CDR1 as MDHEN and CDR2 as SYDVKM. J gave up 8 bases and V 6 bases, and 13 bases lay outside the gene matches. The CDR3 has 17 amino acids. The CDR3 region is CASSPYDGTSGRGTQYF. The DNA of the CDR3 is TGTGCCAGCAGCCCCTACGACGGGACTAGCGGGAGAGGTACGCAGTATTTT. Filled out from reference TRBV28 and TRBJ2-3, the complete variable domain reads DVKVTQSSRYLVKRTGEKVFLECVQDMDHENMFWYRQDPGLGLRLIYFSYDVKMKEKGDIPEGYSVSREKKERFSLILESASTNQTSMYLCASSPYDGTSGRGTQYFGPGTRLTVL.

This clonotype has only a few counts. The chain has TRBV11-2 and TRBJ2-3; D remains ambiguous. V was cut by 5 bases and J by 6 bases, with 9 bases left in between. The CDR3 runs to 12 residues. The germline CDR1 and CDR2 sequences are SGHAT and FQNNGV. The CDR3: CASSPGYDTQYF. CDR3 in DNA: TGTGCCAGCAGCCCTGGGTACGATACGCAGTATTTT. The whole variable domain, filled in from reference TRBV11-2 and TRBJ2-3, reads EAGVAQSPRYKIIEKRQSVAFWCNPISGHATLYWYQQILGQGPKLLIQFQNNGVVDDSQLPKDRFSAERLKGVDSTLKIQPAKLEDSAVYLCASSPGYDTQYFGPGTRLTVL.

J is TRBJ2-1 and V is TRBV20-1; tentatively, D is TRBD1 or TRBD2 (5 bases each). Germline values: CDR1 DFQATT, CDR2 SNEGSKA (reference sequence). The CDR3 loop spans 15 amino acids. The V and J ends lost 3 bases and 0 bases respectively, with 12 bases between them. The CDR3 sequence: CSARAGTASYNEQFF. Here the CDR3 DNA reads TGCAGTGCTAGGGCTGGGACGGCCTCCTACAATGAGCAGTTCTTC.